Listed below are T cell receptor beta chains from one sample, sequenced in a study of T cell repertoires in cytomegalovirus infection. TCRdb re-derived calls from the reads in MiXCR, one entry per CDR3 protein. The repertoire includes 480,000 or so distinct CDR3 sequences, around 11% of them detected once, and roughly 10% sits in the top ten. Material: PBMCs. The receptors originated from a human donor in good health (CMV status not recorded). Some clones in this sample may be carry-over from other donors' samples. Both conserved end residues are part of each CDR3. D genes are given only for firm matches. Expanded clones get a size class; other rows say once, few or many, or leave the size out.

d_call: TRBD1; clone_size: many; v_call: TRBV7-9; j_call: TRBJ2-7; cdr3_aa: CASSLEGAGVSEQYF; cdr3_nt: TGTGCCAGCAGCTTAGAGGGGGCAGGGGTCTCCGAGCAGTACTTC
d_call: TRBD1; clone_size: many; v_call: TRBV7-8; j_call: TRBJ2-5; cdr3_aa: CASSLGQGVGGQETQYF; cdr3_nt: TGTGCCAGCAGCTTAGGACAGGGCGTTGGGGGACAAGAGACCCAGTACTTC
d_call: .; clone_size: .; v_call: TRBV11-2; j_call: TRBJ2-2; cdr3_aa: CASSRAAGELFF; cdr3_nt: TGTGCCAGCAGCCGAGCGGCGGGGGAGCTGTTTTTT
d_call: .; clone_size: many; v_call: TRBV15; j_call: TRBJ2-5; cdr3_aa: CATSRDSLGRETQYF; cdr3_nt: TGTGCCACCAGCAGAGATTCCCTGGGGAGGGAGACCCAGTACTTC
d_call: .; clone_size: few; v_call: TRBV4-1; j_call: TRBJ1-1; cdr3_aa: CASSQEVSTEAFF; cdr3_nt: TGCGCCAGCAGCCAAGAGGTGAGCACTGAAGCTTTCTTT
d_call: .; clone_size: few; v_call: TRBV14; j_call: TRBJ2-7; cdr3_aa: CASSRYGHEQYF; cdr3_nt: TGTGCCAGCAGCCGGTACGGCCACGAGCAGTACTTC
d_call: .; clone_size: .; v_call: TRBV19; j_call: TRBJ2-1; cdr3_aa: CASRRQAGVGNEQFF; cdr3_nt: TGTGCCAGTAGAAGACAGGCCGGGGTGGGCAATGAGCAGTTCTTC
d_call: .; clone_size: .; v_call: TRBV9; j_call: TRBJ2-2; cdr3_aa: CASSPHAGPNTGELFF; cdr3_nt: TGTGCCAGCAGTCCCCACGCCGGACCGAACACCGGGGAGCTGTTTTTT
d_call: TRBD2; clone_size: .; v_call: TRBV6-1; j_call: TRBJ2-3; cdr3_aa: CASSGLAGGGDTQYF; cdr3_nt: TGTGCCAGCAGTGGACTAGCGGGAGGAGGAGATACGCAGTATTTT
d_call: .; clone_size: few; v_call: TRBV5-6; j_call: TRBJ2-5; cdr3_aa: CASSLPRDGETQYF; cdr3_nt: TGTGCCAGCAGCCTTCCCCGTGATGGGGAGACCCAGTACTTC
d_call: TRBD2; clone_size: .; v_call: TRBV28; j_call: TRBJ2-1; cdr3_aa: CASLKTASGHNEQFF; cdr3_nt: TGTGCCAGCCTCAAGACGGCTAGCGGGCACAATGAGCAGTTCTTC
d_call: .; clone_size: many; v_call: TRBV7-6; j_call: TRBJ1-2; cdr3_aa: CASSHTAYNYGYTF; cdr3_nt: TGTGCCAGCAGTCATACTGCATATAACTATGGCTACACCTTC
d_call: TRBD2; clone_size: many; v_call: TRBV2; j_call: TRBJ2-1; cdr3_aa: CASSPMGGTYNEQFF; cdr3_nt: TGTGCCAGCAGTCCCATGGGGGGGACCTACAATGAGCAGTTCTTC
d_call: .; clone_size: .; v_call: TRBV14; j_call: TRBJ1-5; cdr3_aa: CASSQDVVNQPQHF; cdr3_nt: TGTGCCAGCAGCCAAGATGTCGTAAATCAGCCCCAGCATTTT
d_call: TRBD1; clone_size: many; v_call: TRBV7-3; j_call: TRBJ1-1; cdr3_aa: CASSSGQGNEAFF; cdr3_nt: TGTGCCAGCAGCTCCGGACAGGGGAATGAAGCTTTCTTT
d_call: TRBD2; clone_size: many; v_call: TRBV7-8; j_call: TRBJ2-6; cdr3_aa: CASSPSAGGANVLTF; cdr3_nt: TGTGCCAGCAGTCCCTCAGCGGGGGGGGCCAACGTCCTGACTTTC
d_call: TRBD1; clone_size: .; v_call: TRBV7-9; j_call: TRBJ1-6; cdr3_aa: CASSAGTAHNNSPLHF; cdr3_nt: TGTGCCAGCAGCGCCGGGACAGCCCATAACAATTCACCCCTCCACTTT
d_call: .; clone_size: many; v_call: TRBV6-1; j_call: TRBJ1-2; cdr3_aa: CASSTNGLSNYGYTF; cdr3_nt: TGTGCCAGCAGTACAAACGGCTTATCTAACTATGGCTACACCTTC
d_call: .; clone_size: many; v_call: TRBV28; j_call: TRBJ1-1; cdr3_aa: CASSLNLENTEAFF; cdr3_nt: TGTGCCAGCAGTTTGAACTTAGAGAACACTGAAGCTTTCTTT
d_call: .; clone_size: many; v_call: TRBV24-1; j_call: TRBJ1-1; cdr3_aa: CATSDLVEAFF; cdr3_nt: TGTGCCACCAGCGACCTGGTTGAAGCTTTCTTT
d_call: TRBD1; clone_size: .; v_call: TRBV5-6; j_call: TRBJ2-7; cdr3_aa: CASSSGTGAFEQYF; cdr3_nt: TGTGCCAGCAGCTCCGGGACAGGGGCTTTCGAGCAGTACTTC
d_call: .; clone_size: many; v_call: TRBV28; j_call: TRBJ1-5; cdr3_aa: CASSQGSLPQHF; cdr3_nt: TGTGCCAGCAGTCAAGGGTCTCTGCCCCAGCATTTT
d_call: .; clone_size: many; v_call: TRBV7-8; j_call: TRBJ2-1; cdr3_aa: CASSRRGGPGTYNEQFF; cdr3_nt: TGTGCCAGCAGCCGAAGGGGGGGGCCAGGAACCTACAATGAGCAGTTCTTC
d_call: .; clone_size: .; v_call: TRBV18; j_call: TRBJ2-6; cdr3_aa: CASSPSLGTGTNVLTF; cdr3_nt: TGTGCCAGCTCACCCTCTCTCGGTACGGGGACCAACGTCCTGACTTTC
d_call: .; clone_size: many; v_call: TRBV12-3/TRBV12-4; j_call: TRBJ2-7; cdr3_aa: CASSLTFYEQYF; cdr3_nt: TGTGCCAGCAGTTTAACGTTCTACGAGCAGTACTTC
d_call: .; clone_size: few; v_call: TRBV10-2; j_call: TRBJ2-1; cdr3_aa: CASSLTGASYNEQFF; cdr3_nt: TGCGCCAGCAGTTTGACGGGAGCCTCCTACAATGAGCAGTTCTTC
d_call: .; clone_size: many; v_call: TRBV7-2; j_call: TRBJ2-3; cdr3_aa: CASSQSTASSTDTQYF; cdr3_nt: TGTGCCAGCAGCCAGAGCACAGCGTCTAGCACAGATACGCAGTATTTT
d_call: .; clone_size: many; v_call: TRBV12-3/TRBV12-4; j_call: TRBJ1-1; cdr3_aa: CASRDPQGLNTEAFF; cdr3_nt: TGTGCCAGCAGGGACCCACAGGGATTGAACACTGAAGCTTTCTTT
d_call: .; clone_size: many; v_call: TRBV2; j_call: TRBJ2-7; cdr3_aa: CASGRGGGASHEQYF; cdr3_nt: TGTGCCAGCGGAAGGGGAGGGGGCGCTTCCCACGAGCAGTACTTC
d_call: .; clone_size: many; v_call: TRBV2; j_call: TRBJ2-5; cdr3_aa: CATRGDQETQYF; cdr3_nt: TGTGCCACCAGGGGGGATCAAGAGACCCAGTACTTC
d_call: .; clone_size: few; v_call: TRBV20-1; j_call: TRBJ1-1; cdr3_aa: CSAKDGGVVGTEAFF; cdr3_nt: TGCAGTGCTAAGGATGGGGGGGTGGTTGGCACTGAAGCTTTCTTT
d_call: TRBD2; clone_size: many; v_call: TRBV5-6; j_call: TRBJ2-3; cdr3_aa: CASSRGLAVTDTQYF; cdr3_nt: TGTGCCAGCAGCCGTGGACTAGCGGTGACAGATACGCAGTATTTT
d_call: .; clone_size: .; v_call: TRBV2; j_call: TRBJ2-1; cdr3_aa: CATLPRDLSYNEQFF; cdr3_nt: TGTGCCACCCTCCCTCGGGACCTCTCCTACAATGAGCAGTTCTTC
d_call: TRBD1; clone_size: many; v_call: TRBV11-2; j_call: TRBJ1-2; cdr3_aa: CASSSPAKDRGNYGYTF; cdr3_nt: TGTGCCAGCAGCTCCCCGGCGAAGGACAGGGGAAACTATGGCTACACCTTC
d_call: .; clone_size: many; v_call: TRBV6-2/TRBV6-3; j_call: TRBJ2-7; cdr3_aa: CASSYSMRTPRPYEQYF; cdr3_nt: TGTGCCAGCAGTTACAGTATGAGGACGCCTAGGCCCTACGAGCAGTACTTC
d_call: TRBD1; clone_size: .; v_call: TRBV9; j_call: TRBJ2-7; cdr3_aa: CASSQQGGPPATYEQYF; cdr3_nt: TGTGCCAGCAGTCAACAGGGGGGCCCACCAGCAACCTACGAGCAGTACTTC
d_call: .; clone_size: .; v_call: TRBV20-1; j_call: TRBJ2-1; cdr3_aa: CSARGGLPNNEQFF; cdr3_nt: TGCAGTGCTAGAGGGGGACTTCCCAACAATGAGCAGTTCTTC
d_call: .; clone_size: .; v_call: TRBV11-2; j_call: TRBJ1-1; cdr3_aa: CASSSEVGEAFF; cdr3_nt: TGTGCCAGCAGCTCCGAAGTGGGGGAAGCTTTCTTT
d_call: TRBD1; clone_size: many; v_call: TRBV28; j_call: TRBJ1-6; cdr3_aa: CASIIAQGALGNSPLHF; cdr3_nt: TGTGCCAGCATCATAGCCCAGGGGGCGCTAGGGAATTCACCCCTCCACTTT
d_call: TRBD1; clone_size: .; v_call: TRBV15; j_call: TRBJ2-5; cdr3_aa: CATSREQGQETQYF; cdr3_nt: TGTGCCACCAGCAGAGAACAGGGGCAAGAGACCCAGTACTTC
d_call: .; clone_size: .; v_call: TRBV20-1; j_call: TRBJ1-2; cdr3_aa: CSARDRQDANYGYTF; cdr3_nt: TGCAGTGCTAGAGATCGACAGGACGCTAACTATGGCTACACCTTC
d_call: TRBD2; clone_size: many; v_call: TRBV28; j_call: TRBJ2-5; cdr3_aa: CASSFRRLAGEETQYF; cdr3_nt: TGTGCCAGCAGTTTCAGGAGGCTAGCGGGAGAAGAGACCCAGTACTTC
d_call: .; clone_size: .; v_call: TRBV19; j_call: TRBJ1-5; cdr3_aa: CASKGGVHQPQHF; cdr3_nt: TGTGCCAGTAAGGGCGGGGTCCATCAGCCCCAGCATTTT
d_call: TRBD2; clone_size: .; v_call: TRBV12-3/TRBV12-4; j_call: TRBJ2-1; cdr3_aa: CASSFIGGAINEQFF; cdr3_nt: TGTGCCAGCAGTTTCATCGGGGGGGCAATAAATGAGCAGTTCTTC
d_call: TRBD2; clone_size: many; v_call: TRBV7-9; j_call: TRBJ2-1; cdr3_aa: CASSNRWTSGRADGGNEQFF; cdr3_nt: TGTGCCAGCAGCAATAGATGGACTAGCGGGAGGGCCGACGGGGGCAATGAGCAGTTCTTC
d_call: TRBD1; clone_size: many; v_call: TRBV18; j_call: TRBJ1-2; cdr3_aa: CASSPPGQGASGYTF; cdr3_nt: TGTGCCAGCTCCCCGCCGGGACAGGGGGCTTCTGGCTACACCTTC
d_call: TRBD2; clone_size: .; v_call: TRBV19; j_call: TRBJ2-7; cdr3_aa: CASSVTSGPTYEQYF; cdr3_nt: TGTGCCAGTAGTGTGACTAGCGGGCCGACCTACGAGCAGTACTTC
d_call: .; clone_size: .; v_call: TRBV20-1; j_call: TRBJ2-7; cdr3_aa: CSASGSLYEQYF; cdr3_nt: TGCAGTGCTAGCGGGAGCTTGTACGAGCAGTACTTC
d_call: .; clone_size: many; v_call: TRBV27; j_call: TRBJ2-2; cdr3_aa: CASSPWGEGARDGELFF; cdr3_nt: TGTGCCAGCAGTCCTTGGGGGGAGGGGGCGCGGGACGGGGAGCTGTTTTTT
d_call: .; clone_size: many; v_call: TRBV12-3/TRBV12-4; j_call: TRBJ2-1; cdr3_aa: CASRNLGGRDNEQFF; cdr3_nt: TGTGCCAGCAGAAATCTCGGGGGGCGGGACAATGAGCAGTTCTTC
d_call: TRBD1; clone_size: few; v_call: TRBV15; j_call: TRBJ1-2; cdr3_aa: CATSRNLGQGNGYTF; cdr3_nt: TGTGCCACCAGCAGAAATCTGGGACAGGGGAATGGCTACACCTTC
d_call: .; clone_size: many; v_call: TRBV7-9; j_call: TRBJ1-5; cdr3_aa: CASSPPGREQPQHF; cdr3_nt: TGTGCCAGCAGCCCCCCAGGGAGGGAACAGCCCCAGCATTTT
d_call: .; clone_size: many; v_call: TRBV7-9; j_call: TRBJ2-1; cdr3_aa: CASSLKAQFF; cdr3_nt: TGTGCCAGCAGCTTAAAGGCGCAGTTCTTC
d_call: .; clone_size: many; v_call: TRBV10-3; j_call: TRBJ2-7; cdr3_aa: CAIRDTVNSYEQYF; cdr3_nt: TGTGCCATCAGAGACACTGTAAACTCCTACGAGCAGTACTTC
d_call: .; clone_size: many; v_call: TRBV14; j_call: TRBJ2-1; cdr3_aa: CASSQVQGGMNEQFF; cdr3_nt: TGTGCCAGCAGCCAAGTCCAGGGGGGGATGAATGAGCAGTTCTTC
d_call: .; clone_size: many; v_call: TRBV10-3; j_call: TRBJ1-2; cdr3_aa: CAISQEGAIWYGYTF; cdr3_nt: TGTGCCATCAGTCAAGAGGGAGCTATTTGGTATGGCTACACCTTC
d_call: .; clone_size: many; v_call: TRBV7-2; j_call: TRBJ1-5; cdr3_aa: CASSLQGFQPQHF; cdr3_nt: TGTGCCAGCAGCTTACAGGGTTTTCAGCCCCAGCATTTT